The 17 T cell receptor beta chains listed next were all sequenced from one sample in a study of blood T cell repertoires in COVID-19. Clones were sequenced by immunoSEQ multiplex PCR, and TCRdb holds only the in-frame ones, with some missing. Here the sample spans roughly 12,000 clones, approximately 80% being singletons. Sequencing was performed on peripheral blood. These TCRs come from a man older than 75 with acute or convalescent COVID-19.

The rearrangement joins TRBV4-2 to TRBJ2-1, with unresolved D. V was clipped by 0 bases and J by 2 bases, with 8 bases between them. The CDR3 runs to 15 residues. CDR1 LGHNA and CDR2 YNFKEQ come from the germline V gene. CDR3: CASSQDFAAYNEQFF. In DNA form, the CDR3 reads TGTGCCAGCAGCCAAGATTTCGCGGCCTACAATGAGCAGTTCTTC.

Here the CDR3 DNA reads TGTGCCAGCAGGCGGGAGGGCGGGGGCGACTATGGCTACACCTTC. This gives the protein CASRREGGGDYGYTF. The chain joins TRBV6-5 to TRBJ1-2, with D maybe TRBD1 (6 bases). This CDR3 has 15 amino acids. CDR1 MNHEY and CDR2 SVGAGI come from the germline V gene. The V and J ends lost 6 bases and 3 bases respectively, with 17 bases between them.

The genes are TRBV11-2 and TRBJ1-2; 7 positions agree with TRBD1. The J segment lost 1 base and the V segment lost 6 bases, leaving 5 bases of the junction unmatched. Germline V gene sequence: CDR1 SGHAT, CDR2 FQNNGV. This CDR3 region has 14 residues. CDR3 sequence: CASRRGGYNYGYTF. DNA of the CDR3: TGTGCCAGCAGGAGAGGGGGCTATAACTATGGCTACACCTTC.

This chain connects TRBV3-1 (or the pseudogene TRBV3-2) to TRBJ1-5, with unresolved D. CDR1 and CDR2 (germline): LGHDT, YNNKEL (reference sequence). The CDR3 has 13 amino acids. V was trimmed by 5 bases and J by 9 bases, leaving 14 bases between them. The CDR3: CASSVLGRGPQHF. DNA of the CDR3: TGTGCCAGCAGCGTTCTCGGCCGGGGGCCCCAGCATTTT.

The V gene is TRBV28, the J gene TRBJ2-1; TRBD2 aligns across 11 bases. The trim removed 3 bases at V and 4 bases at J, leaving 8 bases unmatched. In germline, CDR1 is MDHEN, CDR2 SYDVKM. This CDR3 is built from 17 residues. Here the CDR3 reads CASSFGTSGSFYNEQFF. Written as DNA, the CDR3 is TGTGCCAGCAGTTTCGGGACTAGCGGTTCTTTTTACAATGAGCAGTTCTTC.

This CDR3 is CASSDTGYVGYTF. As DNA, the CDR3 is TGTGCCAGCAGTGATACAGGGTATGTCGGCTACACCTTC. The J gene is TRBJ1-2, the V gene TRBV2, with D possibly matching TRBD1 (6 bases). CDR1 is SNHLY and CDR2 is FYNNEI in the germline V gene. Trimming shortened V by 3 bases and J by 8 bases, and 13 bases separated the two germline ends. The CDR3 runs 13 residues.

This chain uses TRBV6-5 with TRBJ1-1, with no clear D. V lost 6 bases and J lost 3, with 8 bases in between. Germline loops: CDR1 MNHEY, CDR2 SVGAGI. This CDR3 region has 12 residues. As DNA, the CDR3 is TGTGCCAGCAGACTAGGGTACACTGAAGCTTTCTTT. This codes for CASRLGYTEAFF.

This chain uses TRBV11-2 with TRBJ2-5; 7 positions match TRBD2. Germline-derived CDR1 and CDR2 are SGHAT and FQNNGV. V lost 5 bases, J lost 4 bases, and 4 bases stayed unmatched. This CDR3 is built from 13 residues. The CDR3, as DNA: TGTGCCAGCAGCGTTGGGAGGGGAGAGACCCAGTACTTC. Translating it yields CASSVGRGETQYF.

J is TRBJ2-1 and V is TRBV25-1, with a possible D match to TRBD2 (7 bases). CDR1 MGHDK and CDR2 SYGVNS come from the germline V gene. V lost 1 base and J 8 bases, leaving 21 bases between the germline ends. The CDR3 consists of 17 residues. DNA for the CDR3: TGTGCCAGCAGTGAATTGGTTGGGGGGGCTGGGGCGGATGAGCAGTTCTTC. Translating gives CASSELVGGAGADEQFF. Complete variable domain (other parts from reference TRBV25-1 and TRBJ2-1): EADIYQTPRYLVIGTGKKITLECSQTMGHDKMYWYQQDPGMELHLIHYSYGVNSTEKGDLSSESTVSRIRTEHFPLTLESARPSHTSQYLCASSELVGGAGADEQFFGPGTRLTVL.

The chain combines TRBV6-1 with TRBJ2-2; a possible D gene is TRBD2 (7 bases). V was trimmed by 2 bases and J by 3 bases, leaving 13 bases between them. Germline CDR1 MNHNS, CDR2 SASEGT. This CDR3 comprises 16 residues. CDR3 in amino acids: CASSETGRADTGELFF. CDR3 DNA sequence: TGTGCCAGCAGTGAAACAGGGAGGGCCGACACCGGGGAGCTGTTTTTT.

The chain links TRBV6-5 to TRBJ2-2; 8 positions agree with TRBD2. With 6 bases clipped from V and 1 base from J, the junction kept 4 bases outside the gene matches. Per the germline V gene, CDR1 is MNHEY and CDR2 is SVGAGI. This CDR3 is 15 amino acids long. CDR3 region: CASRTGTRNTGELFF. DNA for the CDR3: TGTGCCAGCAGGACCGGGACTAGGAACACCGGGGAGCTGTTTTTT.

The rearrangement uses TRBV28 and TRBJ1-3; D is possibly TRBD1 (5 bases). V was shortened by 6 bases and J by 8 bases, with 20 bases between the two germline ends. Germline V lookup: CDR1 MDHEN, CDR2 SYDVKM. The CDR3 loop spans 15 amino acids. The CDR3 protein is CASRGVGDLGHTIYF. CDR3 DNA: TGTGCCAGCAGGGGAGTCGGGGACTTGGGACACACCATATATTTT.

This clone has just one count. The CDR3 sequence is CATGGTGGQSPLHF. The CDR3 DNA reads as TGTGCCACCGGGGGGACAGGGGGACAGTCACCCCTCCACTTT. The V and J genes are TRBV19 and TRBJ1-6; 11 bases align to TRBD1. The germline gives CDR1 LNHDA, CDR2 SQIVND (reference sequence). The ends lost 10 bases at V and 10 bases at J; junction bases unmatched: 9. The CDR3 has 14 amino acids.

CDR3 in DNA: TGTTCTAAGGGGGGGGGCACCTATAATTCACCCCTCCACTTT. Translation: CSKGGGTYNSPLHF. V is TRBV28 and J is TRBJ1-6; D is possibly TRBD1 (6 bases). In germline, CDR1 is MDHEN, CDR2 SYDVKM. The CDR3 length is 14 residues.

This chain uses TRBV27 with TRBJ1-1, with D unresolved. CDR1 MNHEY and CDR2 SMNVEV come from the germline V gene (reference sequence). There are 14 residues in the CDR3. Trimming pared 4 bases from V and 0 bases from J, leaving 9 bases between. The CDR3 reads CASSSVYLNTEAFF. CDR3 nucleotide sequence: TGTGCCAGCAGTTCGGTCTACCTGAACACTGAAGCTTTCTTT.

By sample fraction, this clone is medium-sized. The V gene is TRBV27, the J gene TRBJ1-3, with a possible D match to TRBD1 (5 bases). Germline-derived CDR1 and CDR2 are MNHEY and SMNVEV (reference sequence). The CDR3 covers 13 residues. V was clipped by 6 bases and J by 2 bases, with 8 bases between them. The CDR3 coding sequence is TGTGCCAGCAGGGGGACTGCTGGAAACACCATATATTTT. Protein product: CASRGTAGNTIYF.

The gene calls are TRBV24-1 and TRBJ1-5, with unresolved D. The CDR3 contains 14 residues. Germline CDR1 KGHDR, CDR2 SFDVKD. V was shortened by 9 bases and J by 0 bases, with 11 bases between the two germline ends. DNA of the CDR3: TGTGCCACCCAAAACGGGGATAGCAATCAGCCCCAGCATTTT. Residues: CATQNGDSNQPQHF.